This TCR beta chain was captured by sequencing in a study of blood T cell repertoires in COVID-19. Study at large: From the United States, Italy and Spain came samples of acute and convalescent COVID-19.

Source study methods: Amplifying reference gene primers gave estimates of nucleated cell counts. Repertoires were generated with immunoSEQ multiplex PCR, while TCRdb's copy carries only in-frame clones and drops some. Clone size and the V and J calls come from that table; the DNA yielded D and trimming. The profile covers 250,000 to 350,000 clones, with around 87% appearing a single time and around 7.8% taken by the ten largest. Trimming removed 5 bases from V and 0 bases from J; junction bases left unmatched: 13. This CDR3 region has 19 residues. Germline CDR1 is SGHAT and CDR2 is FQNNGV. The receptor's source is a woman aged 50 to 60 who had recovered from COVID-19. The V gene is TRBV11-2, the J gene TRBJ2-3; 11 positions agree with TRBD2. Source material: peripheral blood. The CDR3 loop reads CASSLRRSSGGKSTDTQYF. CDR3 nucleotide sequence: TGTGCCAGCAGCCTACGACGGTCTAGCGGGGGGAAAAGCACAGATACGCAGTATTTT.